Given below is one T cell receptor (beta chain) in context. The source of the sample is a study of CD8 T cells in Susac syndrome. The CDR3 totals 18 residues. V lost 4 bases and J 3 bases, leaving 22 bases between the germline ends. Sequencing targeted TCR beta in T cells from blood (CD8+ and CD4+). Bulk CD8+ and CD4+ cells came from magnetic negative isolation; CD8+ TEMRA by FACS. With random hexamers, reverse transcription was performed on roughly 0.5 to 1 ug of RNA. Amplification of the TCR beta CDR3 was carried out by immunoSEQ multiplex PCR, which spanned a total of 54 Vbeta and 13 Jbeta segments. In TCRdb, the immunoSEQ multiplex PCR reads were re-called with MiXCR into one record per CDR3 protein. The table records approximately 180,000 distinct CDR3 sequences, around 93% of them present only once.

This sequence joins TRBV12-3 or TRBV12-4 and TRBJ1-5; D possibly corresponds to TRBD1 (5 bases). The sample taken for sequencing was CD4+ T cells from PBMCs. The receptor was derived from a human donor with multiple sclerosis. The CDR3 region is CASSSAVGRVGPNQPQHF. The CDR3 DNA reads as TGTGCCAGCAGTTCCGCAGTTGGCAGGGTGGGACCCAATCAGCCCCAGCATTTT.